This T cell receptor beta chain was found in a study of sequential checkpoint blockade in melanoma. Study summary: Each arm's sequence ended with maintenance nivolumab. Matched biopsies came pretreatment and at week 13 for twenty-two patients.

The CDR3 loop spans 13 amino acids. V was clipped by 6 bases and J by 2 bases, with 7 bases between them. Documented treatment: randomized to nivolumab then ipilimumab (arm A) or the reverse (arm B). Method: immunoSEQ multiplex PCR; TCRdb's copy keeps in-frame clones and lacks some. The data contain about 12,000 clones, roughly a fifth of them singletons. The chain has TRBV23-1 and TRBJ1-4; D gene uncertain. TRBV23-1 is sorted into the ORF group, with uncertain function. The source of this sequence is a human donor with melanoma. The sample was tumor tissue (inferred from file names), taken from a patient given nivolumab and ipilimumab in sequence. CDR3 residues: CASSFTTNEKLFF. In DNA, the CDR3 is TGCGCCAGCAGCTTTACCACTAATGAAAAACTGTTTTTT.